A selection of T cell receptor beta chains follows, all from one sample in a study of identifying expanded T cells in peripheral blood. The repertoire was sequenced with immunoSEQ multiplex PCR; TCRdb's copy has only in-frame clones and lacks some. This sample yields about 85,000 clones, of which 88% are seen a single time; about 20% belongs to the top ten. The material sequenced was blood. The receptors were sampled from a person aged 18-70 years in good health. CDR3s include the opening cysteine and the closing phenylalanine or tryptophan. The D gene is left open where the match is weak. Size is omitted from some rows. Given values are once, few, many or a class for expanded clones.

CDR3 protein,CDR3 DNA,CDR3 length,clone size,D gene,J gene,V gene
CASSTYLEGQETQYF,TGTGCCAGCAGCACGTACCTAGAAGGTCAAGAGACCCAGTACTTC,15,few,-,TRBJ2-5,TRBV7-8
CAISKGGTDEQYF,TGTGCCATCAGTAAGGGGGGAACGGACGAGCAGTACTTC,13,-,-,TRBJ2-7,TRBV10-3
CASSLAGETGELFF,TGCGCCAGCAGCTTGGCAGGGGAGACCGGGGAGCTGTTTTTT,14,-,-,TRBJ2-2,TRBV5-1
CAISDATGELFF,TGTGCCATCAGTGACGCTACCGGGGAGCTGTTTTTT,12,-,-,TRBJ2-2,TRBV10-3
CASRGPGPGELFF,TGTGCCAGCAGGGGTCCAGGCCCCGGGGAGCTGTTTTTT,13,-,-,TRBJ2-2,TRBV7-9
CASSVRLTLTTDTQYF,TGTGCCAGCAGCGTAAGGCTAACCTTAACCACAGATACGCAGTATTTT,16,-,-,TRBJ2-3,TRBV9
CASSSADGDTEAFF,TGCGCCAGCAGCTCGGCAGACGGGGACACTGAAGCTTTCTTT,14,-,-,TRBJ1-1,TRBV5-1
CASSLGDVNTEAFF,TGTGCCAGCAGCTTAGGAGACGTTAACACTGAAGCTTTCTTT,14,once,-,TRBJ1-1,TRBV7-2
CASRAAYNEQFF,TGTGCCAGCAGGGCCGCCTACAATGAGCAGTTCTTC,12,-,-,TRBJ2-1,TRBV7-2
CASSPDPGQGAFYGYTF,TGTGCCAGCAGCCCGGATCCGGGACAGGGGGCGTTCTATGGCTACACCTTC,17,-,TRBD1,TRBJ1-2,TRBV7-2
CASSPPSARYEQYF,TGTGCCAGCAGCCCCCCTAGCGCGCGTTACGAGCAGTACTTC,14,-,-,TRBJ2-7,TRBV7-2
CATRVPASTEAFF,TGCGCCACCCGGGTCCCCGCGAGCACTGAAGCTTTCTTT,13,-,-,TRBJ1-1,TRBV5-1
CASSIDLGGISQPQHF,TGTGCCAGTAGTATAGATCTTGGGGGGATCAGTCAGCCCCAGCATTTT,16,-,-,TRBJ1-5,TRBV19
CASSSFLAGDYNEQFF,TGTGCCAGTAGTTCCTTTCTAGCGGGGGACTACAATGAGCAGTTCTTC,16,-,TRBD2,TRBJ2-1,TRBV19
CASSQDRASGGYLPYEQYF,TGCGCCAGCAGCCAAGATCGGGCTAGCGGGGGGTATCTTCCGTACGAGCAGTACTTC,19,-,TRBD2,TRBJ2-7,TRBV4-3
CASSSQGNIYEQYF,TGTGCCAGCAGTTCGCAGGGGAATATCTACGAGCAGTACTTC,14,few,-,TRBJ2-7,TRBV27
CASSQDTLRVAFF,TGCGCCAGCAGCCAAGATACCCTTCGGGTTGCTTTCTTT,13,-,-,TRBJ1-1,TRBV4-1
CSVEDPTLANYGYTF,TGCAGCGTTGAGGACCCCACGTTAGCTAACTATGGCTACACCTTC,15,-,-,TRBJ1-2,TRBV29-1
CASSHVLGERNEQFF,TGTGCCAGCAGCCACGTGCTAGGGGAACGCAATGAGCAGTTCTTC,15,-,-,TRBJ2-1,TRBV4-2
CASSLVKNRGGHDGYTF,TGTGCCAGCAGCTTAGTTAAAAACAGGGGAGGCCACGATGGCTACACCTTC,17,-,TRBD1,TRBJ1-2,TRBV7-8
CASSTTGTGGLQAFF,TGTGCCAGCAGTACCACCGGGACAGGGGGACTACAGGCTTTCTTT,15,-,TRBD1,TRBJ1-1,TRBV28
CAIRMGLAGDYEQYF,TGTGCCATCAGGATGGGACTAGCGGGGGACTACGAGCAGTACTTC,15,-,TRBD2,TRBJ2-7,TRBV10-3
CATTGGSTEAFF,TGTGCCACCACCGGGGGATCCACTGAAGCTTTCTTT,12,-,-,TRBJ1-1,TRBV19
CASSLRSGVEDYEQYF,TGTGCCAGCAGTCTTCGGAGCGGGGTGGAAGACTACGAGCAGTACTTC,16,once,TRBD2,TRBJ2-7,TRBV7-9
CASSQLAGAKNIQYF,TGTGCCAGCTCGCAACTAGCGGGGGCCAAAAACATTCAGTACTTC,15,-,TRBD2,TRBJ2-4,TRBV18
CASTMGQGDYGYTF,TGTGCCAGCACCATGGGACAGGGTGACTATGGCTACACCTTC,14,once,TRBD1,TRBJ1-2,TRBV6-5
CASSQEPPGGASTDTQYF,TGTGCCAGCAGCCAAGAACCACCCGGGGGCGCTAGCACAGATACGCAGTATTTT,18,-,-,TRBJ2-3,TRBV4-2
CASSFGDQETQYF,TGTGCCAGCAGTTTTGGGGACCAAGAGACCCAGTACTTC,13,-,-,TRBJ2-5,TRBV28
CASSQGQRGLYNEQFF,TGCGCCAGCAGCCAAGGACAGCGGGGGTTATACAATGAGCAGTTCTTC,16,-,TRBD2,TRBJ2-1,TRBV4-3
CASSLGNPSNIQYF,TGTGCCAGCAGCTTAGGGAACCCCAGCAACATTCAGTACTTC,14,-,-,TRBJ2-4,TRBV5-4
CASSEGLGITDTQYF,TGTGCCAGCAGCGAAGGGTTGGGAATCACAGATACGCAGTATTTT,15,-,-,TRBJ2-3,TRBV9
CASSATVTGELFF,TGTGCCAGCAGCGCGACAGTCACCGGGGAGCTGTTTTTT,13,-,-,TRBJ2-2,TRBV9
CASSLGQTNEQYF,TGTGCCAGCAGTCTGGGACAGACCAACGAGCAGTACTTC,13,-,TRBD1,TRBJ2-7,TRBV27
CASRRQGNYGYTF,TGTGCCAGCCGTCGTCAGGGCAACTATGGCTACACCTTC,13,once,-,TRBJ1-2,TRBV5-4
CASSRTPLKGYEQYF,TGTGCCAGCAGCCGCACCCCACTTAAGGGCTACGAGCAGTACTTC,15,-,-,TRBJ2-7,TRBV6-5
CASTWGYGSPLHF,TGTGCCAGCACCTGGGGGTATGGTTCACCCCTCCACTTT,13,-,-,TRBJ1-6,TRBV27
CASSTDRNQPQHF,TGTGCCAGCAGTACGGACAGAAATCAGCCCCAGCATTTT,13,-,-,TRBJ1-5,TRBV28
CASSIPLGGAEKLFF,TGTGCCAGTAGTATACCCCTTGGAGGAGCCGAAAAACTGTTTTTT,15,-,-,TRBJ1-4,TRBV19
CASSLPQDRGELFF,TGTGCCAGCAGCCTCCCCCAGGACCGGGGGGAGCTGTTTTTT,14,-,-,TRBJ2-2,TRBV9